The 9 T cell receptor beta chains below were found in one sample sequenced in a study of a mutant IDH1 vaccine in newly diagnosed glioma. Time point indicated: week 11, during vaccination. Topical imiquimod accompanied each vaccine dose, which consisted of 300 ug of mutant IDH1 20-mer peptide. Their recognized antigens are unknown. Using immunoSEQ multiplex PCR, the repertoire was profiled, and TCRdb retains in-frame clones only, with some absent. The sample has around 130,000 clones, about four fifths seen once. The sample consisted of PBMCs, taken from a glioma patient whose treatment included an IDH1 peptide vaccine. The receptors were sampled from a middle-aged man with glioma.

The V gene is TRBV10-2, the J gene TRBJ2-2; D might be TRBD1 (5 bases). CDR3 length equals 14 residues. The germline V and J ends were trimmed by 7 bases and 2 bases, with 11 bases remaining between them. Germline assignment: CDR1 WSHSY and CDR2 SAAADI. CDR3 sequence reads: CASIRTSNTGELFF. The CDR3 region has the DNA TGCGCCAGCATTCGGACAAGCAACACCGGGGAGCTGTTTTTT.

This clone was counted a few times. This chain connects TRBV10-1 to TRBJ1-5, with a weak D call TRBD1 (6 bases). V lost 10 bases to trimming and J lost 1 base, with 14 bases between them. Per germline, CDR1 WNHNN and CDR2 SYGVQD (reference sequence). The CDR3 is 14 amino acids. CDR3 in amino acids: CANTGSQSNQPQHF. The CDR3 coding sequence is TGCGCCAATACAGGGTCTCAAAGCAATCAGCCCCAGCATTTT.

The CDR3 DNA is TGTGCCAGCAGCTTATTTACGAGGGTCACTGAAGCTTTCTTT. This encodes CASSLFTRVTEAFF. The rearrangement joins TRBV7-9 to TRBJ1-1; D is ambiguous. Trimming took 2 bases from V and 4 from J, leaving 11 bases between them. Per germline, CDR1 SEHNR and CDR2 FQNEAQ (reference sequence). There are 14 residues in the CDR3.

This clone was counted a single time. The V call is TRBV28, the J call TRBJ2-7; tentatively, D is TRBD2 (9 bases). CDR1 and CDR2 from the germline V gene are MDHEN and SYDVKM. The V end was cut by 2 bases, the J end by 0 bases, with 29 bases between. The CDR3 loop spans 21 amino acids. The CDR3 is CASSLNPGQGPSGTFSYEQYF. CDR3 nucleotide sequence: TGTGCCAGCAGTTTAAATCCTGGACAGGGCCCTAGCGGGACCTTCTCCTACGAGCAGTACTTC.

The sample holds one count of this clone. The chain combines TRBV6-1 with TRBJ2-5; D call uncertain. There are 15 residues in the CDR3. The V and J ends lost 2 bases and 5 bases respectively, with 15 bases between them. CDR1 and CDR2 from the germline V gene are MNHNS and SASEGT. CDR3 bases: TGTGCCAGCAGTGAATGGGCCGGCGAGGAGGAGACCCAGTACTTC. Protein product: CASSEWAGEEETQYF.

The genes are TRBV4-2 and TRBJ1-2, with D uncertain. Germline V gives CDR1 LGHNA, CDR2 YNFKEQ. Trimming removed 4 bases at V and 2 bases at J, with 8 bases between. The CDR3 length is 13 residues. CDR3 in DNA: TGTGCCAGCAGCCCTGGCCCCAACTATGGCTACACCTTC. Translating gives CASSPGPNYGYTF.

The rearrangement links TRBV18 to TRBJ2-5; 11 bases align to TRBD2. The V gene end was trimmed by 5 bases and the J gene end by 0 bases; junction bases not matched to a gene: 23. Germline values: CDR1 KGHSH, CDR2 LQKENI. The CDR3 covers 22 residues. CDR3 nucleotide sequence: TGTGCCAGCTCAACTAGCGCTTTGGTCCCGGGACTAGCGGAGGATAACCAAGAGACCCAGTACTTC. Translation: CASSTSALVPGLAEDNQETQYF.

The chain has TRBV7-2 and TRBJ2-5; 11 bases agree with TRBD2. With 5 bases clipped from V and 2 bases from J, the junction kept 7 bases outside the gene matches. In germline, CDR1 is SGHTA, CDR2 FQGNSA. The CDR3 consists of 16 residues. The CDR3 DNA is TGTGCCAGCAGCCTTGCTCTAGCGGGGGGACAAGAGACCCAGTACTTC. Translated: CASSLALAGGQETQYF.

J is TRBJ1-5 and V is TRBV27; maybe TRBD1 (5 bases). CDR1 and CDR2 from the germline V gene are MNHEY and SMNVEV (reference sequence). This CDR3 contains 12 residues. V shed 2 bases and J shed 7 bases, with 6 bases lying between them. The CDR3 loop is CASSLRGQPQHF. CDR3 DNA: TGTGCCAGCAGTTTAAGGGGACAGCCCCAGCATTTT.